Shown below are 9 T cell receptor beta chains from a single sample sequenced in a study of T-cell memory formation after mild COVID-19. Each CDR3 protein gets one entry after TCRdb re-called the 5' RACE reads with MiXCR. The repertoire holds 400,000 to 500,000 distinct CDR3 sequences, 24% seen once, with 7% to 9.5% in the top ten. Sequenced input: PBMCs or a T cell subset sorted from them (not recorded which). The source of these receptors is an adult woman who had mild COVID-19 (a few samples of this study predate the infection). Cell type and time point are not known.

This clonotype was counted only a few times. The CDR3 loop is CAWSVGHRYGYTF. CDR3 in DNA: TGTGCCTGGAGTGTCGGACACCGCTATGGCTACACCTTC. The rearrangement joins TRBV30 to TRBJ1-2; perhaps TRBD1 as D (5 bases). This CDR3 has 13 amino acids. Trimming left V 0 bases short and J 4 bases short, with 9 bases between. In germline, CDR1 is GTSNPN, CDR2 SVGIG (reference sequence).

The CDR3 protein is CASGFSGAETQYF. The CDR3 DNA is TGTGCTAGTGGTTTTTCAGGTGCTGAGACCCAGTACTTC. The V gene is TRBV12-5, the J gene TRBJ2-5, with D hard to call. With 3 bases removed from V and 5 bases from J, the gap between germline ends came to 10 bases. CDR3 length: 13 amino acids. Germline CDR1 is LGHNT and CDR2 is FRNRAP.

This clonotype was counted only a few times. The V and J genes are TRBV5-5 and TRBJ1-3; 9 bases agree with TRBD1. CDR3 length: 17 residues. Losses at the gene ends were 1 base for V and 2 bases for J; bases not matched to a gene: 7. Germline values: CDR1 SGHKS, CDR2 YYEKEE (reference sequence). DNA of the CDR3: TGTGCCAGCAGCTTGTCCGGGACAGGGCAGGCTGGAAACACCATATATTTT. Translated, it gives CASSLSGTGQAGNTIYF. Together with reference TRBV5-5 and TRBJ1-3, the CDR3 gives the full variable domain: DAGVTQSPTHLIKTRGQQVTLRCSPISGHKSVSWYQQVLGQGPQFIFQYYEKEERGRGNFPDRFSARQFPNYSSELNVNALLLGDSALYLCASSLSGTGQAGNTIYFGEGSWLTVV.

This clonotype was found a few times. The genes are TRBV15 and TRBJ2-6; D is tentatively TRBD1 or TRBD2 (5 bases each). Per the germline V gene, CDR1 is LNHNV and CDR2 is YYDKDF (reference sequence). V was pared by 8 bases and J by 2 bases, with 10 bases between. This CDR3 has 14 residues. This CDR3 reads CATSRGAGANVLTF. CDR3 DNA: TGTGCCACCTCGAGGGGTGCTGGGGCCAACGTCCTGACTTTC.

This clonotype was picked up many times. The chain couples TRBV14 to TRBJ1-2; D perhaps matches TRBD1 (5 bases). This CDR3 spans 15 amino acids. Germline lookup yields CDR1 SGHDN and CDR2 FVKESK. V lost 1 base and J 5 bases, leaving 14 bases between the germline ends. The CDR3 bases are TGTGCCAGCAGCCAAGTCACAGGATCGTTGTATGGCTACACCTTC. Its protein is CASSQVTGSLYGYTF.

The rearrangement joins TRBV7-9 to TRBJ1-1; D call uncertain. Trimming removed 5 bases from V and 1 base from J, with 11 bases in between. This CDR3 has 14 amino acids. Germline-derived CDR1 and CDR2 are SEHNR and FQNEAQ (reference sequence). Written as DNA, the CDR3 is TGTGCCAGCAGCAGCATCATGGGGAACACTGAAGCTTTCTTT. Translated, it gives CASSSIMGNTEAFF.

The V call is TRBV11-3, the J call TRBJ1-1; 7 bases agree with TRBD1. In germline, CDR1 is SGHNT, CDR2 YENEEA. CDR3 length: 14 residues. The junction had 9 bases not matched to a gene; V was cut back by 1 base and J by 10 bases. The CDR3 DNA sequence: TGTGCCAGCAGCTTAGGACAGGGAGAGTTAGGAGCTTTCTTT. Protein sequence: CASSLGQGELGAFF.

The rearrangement links TRBV6-5 to TRBJ1-6; D is undetermined. Trimming took 6 bases from V and 7 from J, leaving 13 bases between them. Per germline, CDR1 MNHEY and CDR2 SVGAGI. CDR3 length: 14 residues. DNA of the CDR3: TGTGCCAGCAGGGCCGGGGTGGGGAATTCACCCCTCCACTTT. It yields the protein CASRAGVGNSPLHF.

This clonotype was detected a few times. The J gene is TRBJ2-6, the V gene TRBV27, with D possibly being TRBD1 or TRBD2 (5 bases each). Germline V gene lookup returns CDR1 MNHEY and CDR2 SMNVEV (reference sequence). V lost 8 bases, J lost 2 bases, and 10 bases lay in between. There are 14 residues in the CDR3. Here the CDR3 DNA reads TGTGCCAGCGGGGGTGACCCTGGGGCCAACGTCCTGACTTTC. Encoded protein: CASGGDPGANVLTF.